Listed below are T cell receptor beta chains from one sample, sequenced in a study of cytomegalovirus exposure and HLA in healthy donors. The assay was immunoSEQ multiplex PCR, and TCRdb's table has in-frame clones only and misses some. The sample lists some 170,000 clones, roughly 80% occurring once. The sample was PBMCs. All receptors come from a man aged 25-40 years in good health and CMV-seronegative. Both conserved end residues are part of each CDR3. The D gene is left open where the match is weak.

>TRBV5-4|15|TRBD1
CASSLGGQGNEKLFF
>TRBV5-6|12|NA
CASSLGGDEQFF
>TRBV7-9|13|NA
CASTLGQNYGYTF
>TRBV28|17|NA
CASSLGGSGGRNTEAFF
>TRBV2|15|NA
CASSEAQWGDTEAFF
>TRBV2|14|TRBD2
CASSFLLAQEEQFF
>TRBV28|15|TRBD1
CASSLQGAVNTEAFF
>TRBV6-6|16|NA
CASSLLRAESGQPQHF
>TRBV10-3|16|TRBD2
CAISVTSGRATDTQYF
>TRBV4-3|18|TRBD2
CASSQAQLAGGSTDTQYF
>TRBV5-1|16|TRBD2
CASSLEPSGIYNEQFF
>TRBV6-1|15|NA
CASSFSQDKYYGYTF
>TRBV27|11|TRBD1
CASSDRQGKFF
>TRBV5-4|14|TRBD2
CASSARAGEREQYF
>TRBV6-6|15|NA
CASSYDNRAFTEAFF
>TRBV28|12|TRBD1
CAAGGRYTEAFF
>TRBV19|15|TRBD1
CASSSLQGVSQPQHF
>TRBV28|18|TRBD1
CASSLPGRIQGARSEQYF
>TRBV29-1|14|TRBD1
CSVPTTGSNYGYTF
>TRBV14|15|TRBD1
CASSLQGLSTDTQYF
>TRBV7-9|15|TRBD2
CASSLRTSGSYEQYF
>TRBV21-1|15|NA
CASSPREGFTYEQYF
>TRBV6-1|14|TRBD1
CASTRGQNNSPLHF
>TRBV7-9|12|TRBD1
CSSRTGDSPLHF
>TRBV28|12|NA
CASSFSNTEAFF
>TRBV28|13|TRBD2
CASSSGETDTQYF
>TRBV27|13|NA
CASTGQNNSPLHF
>TRBV9|16|NA
CASSVAPQVANYGYTF
>TRBV6-5|13|TRBD2
CASSLSGRSEQFF
>TRBV7-2|17|NA
CASSLVSSPSGPVVQFF
>TRBV2|14|NA
CASSGGGTGTEAFF
>TRBV7-2|16|TRBD2
CASSPSGLSSYNEQFF
>TRBV6-6|12|NA
CASSSRSTEAFF
>TRBV2|17|NA
CASSARDRVSGANVLTF
>TRBV9|19|TRBD2
CASSAISGTSGSSAGELFF
>TRBV5-1|16|TRBD2
CASSPRTSGRAYEQYF
>TRBV6-1|15|TRBD2
CASSELAGGDNEQFF
>TRBV5-6|15|TRBD2
CASSLRGGRVGELFF
>TRBV7-9|11|NA
CASSSADTQYF
>TRBV11-2|16|NA
CASSLGSRTELDTQYF
>TRBV11-2|17|TRBD1
CASSRTKGAPPYDEQFF
>TRBV5-1|18|TRBD2
CASSPRVAGGSSYNEQFF